The 25 T cell receptor beta chains below all came from one sample that was sequenced in a study of blood T cell repertoires in COVID-19. Sequencing was performed with immunoSEQ multiplex PCR; in TCRdb, only in-frame clones are kept and a portion is missing. Of approximately 160,000 clones in the sample, 70% to 90% were seen once. The sequenced sample was peripheral blood. The receptors originated from a human donor in a cohort sampled during active COVID-19.

The chain is built from TRBV4-3 and TRBJ2-2, with D unresolved. V was trimmed by 4 bases and J by 5 bases, leaving 14 bases between them. CDR3 size: 15 residues. The germline gives CDR1 LGHNA, CDR2 YSLEER. This chain's CDR3 is CASSLNLGATGELFF. CDR3 bases: TGCGCCAGCAGCCTAAACCTCGGAGCAACCGGGGAGCTGTTTTTT.

This sequence joins TRBV7-8 and TRBJ2-5; the D gene is possibly TRBD2 (7 bases). The V gene's germline CDR1 is SGHVS and CDR2 FQNEAQ. V lost 2 bases and J lost 1, with 14 bases in between. CDR3 length equals 16 residues. The CDR3 spells CASSLFGGLTQETQYF. CDR3 nucleotide sequence: TGTGCCAGCAGCTTATTCGGGGGGCTCACCCAAGAGACCCAGTACTTC.

This chain joins TRBV29-1 and TRBJ2-1; 12 bases fit TRBD1. The V gene end was trimmed by 2 bases and the J gene end by 9 bases; junction bases not matched to a gene: 11. This CDR3 has 16 amino acids. The germline V gene has CDR1 SQVTM and CDR2 ANQGSEA. As DNA, the CDR3 is TGCAGCGTTGAAATTCCCGGGACAGGGGGCGGCGGTGAGCAGTTCTTC. Protein product: CSVEIPGTGGGGEQFF.

The CDR3: CASSELAALGEQYF. The CDR3 nucleotides read TGTGCCAGCAGTGAGCTAGCGGCCCTAGGGGAGCAGTACTTC. V gene TRBV2 combines with J gene TRBJ2-7; 7 bases align to TRBD2. Germline V CDR1 and CDR2: SNHLY, FYNNEI. This CDR3 region has 14 residues. Trimming at V came to 3 bases and at J to 7 bases, leaving 9 bases not matched to a gene.

The chain uses TRBV6-5 and TRBJ2-7; 7 bases map to TRBD1. The germline CDR1 and CDR2 sequences are MNHEY and SVGAGI. J was trimmed by 7 bases and V by 4 bases; bases with no gene match: 4. This CDR3 comprises 12 residues. CDR3 DNA sequence: TGTGCCAGCAGTTTTGGCAGGGGGGAGCAGTACTTC. This codes for CASSFGRGEQYF.

The V and J genes are TRBV18 and TRBJ1-3; maybe TRBD1 (6 bases). V was trimmed by 3 bases and J by 0 bases, leaving 6 bases between them. Per germline, CDR1 KGHSH and CDR2 LQKENI. The CDR3 is made up of 14 amino acids. This CDR3 reads CASSPDSSGNTIYF. The DNA for the CDR3 is TGTGCCAGCTCACCGGACAGCTCTGGAAACACCATATATTTT.

This clone was recorded once. The chain combines TRBV2 with TRBJ1-6; possible D gene TRBD1, 6 bases. Germline values: CDR1 SNHLY, CDR2 FYNNEI. CDR3 length equals 14 residues. Trimming removed 7 bases at V and 10 bases at J, with 17 bases between. DNA of the CDR3: TGTGCCAGCAACAGAGGGACATCGGGATCACCCCTCCACTTT. Its translation is CASNRGTSGSPLHF. Supplemented by reference TRBV2 and TRBJ1-6, the full variable domain reads EPEVTQTPSHQVTQMGQEVILRCVPISNHLYFYWYRQILGQKVEFLVSFYNNEISEKSEIFDDQFSVERPDGSNFTLKIRSTKLEDSAMYFCASNRGTSGSPLHFGNGTRLTVT.

V gene TRBV6-2 or TRBV6-3 combines with J gene TRBJ2-1; 8 nucleotides align to TRBD2. The length of the CDR3 is 15 residues. With 2 bases clipped from V and 9 bases from J, the junction kept 9 bases outside the gene matches. CDR1 is MNHEY, CDR2 SVGEGT, per germline. Written as DNA, the CDR3 is TGTGCCAGCAGTTACACGCCCGGGACTAGGGGTGAGCAGTTCTTC. Its translation: CASSYTPGTRGEQFF.

The chain has TRBV6-1 and TRBJ2-3; 7 bases are a match to TRBD2. V dropped 2 bases and J dropped 5; count of bases not matched to a gene: 16. There are 18 residues in the CDR3. Per the germline V gene, CDR1 is MNHNS and CDR2 is SASEGT. In DNA form, the CDR3 reads TGTGCCAGCAGTGAAAAGGGTGGCGGGAGTCTTTCGAGAGATACGCAGTATTTT. Encoded protein: CASSEKGGGSLSRDTQYF.

This rearrangement joins TRBV7-2 to TRBJ2-7, with D maybe TRBD1 (5 bases). This CDR3 has 16 residues. V was clipped by 1 base and J by 0 bases, with 13 bases between them. Germline V gene sequence: CDR1 SGHTA, CDR2 FQGNSA. Here the CDR3 reads CASSLVGAGNSYEQYF. CDR3 nucleotide sequence: TGTGCCAGCAGCTTAGTAGGGGCTGGAAACTCCTACGAGCAGTACTTC.

This rearrangement joins TRBV28 to TRBJ2-2; D perhaps matches TRBD2 (6 bases). Germline values: CDR1 MDHEN, CDR2 SYDVKM. This CDR3 contains 16 residues. Trimming removed 3 bases from V and 4 bases from J, with 15 bases in between. The CDR3 nucleotides read TGTGCCAGCAGTTTGATGGAGGGCGTAGGCACCGGGGAGCTGTTTTTT. Translated, it gives CASSLMEGVGTGELFF.

This rearrangement joins TRBV6-6 to TRBJ1-3, with D perhaps matching TRBD1 (5 bases). Trimming shortened V by 4 bases and J by 2 bases, and 12 bases separated the two germline ends. The CDR3 covers 15 residues. Germline assignment: CDR1 MNHNY and CDR2 SVGAGI (reference sequence). CDR3 sequence (DNA): TGTGCCAGCAGTTCCGGGGGAGTCACTGGAAACACCATATATTTT. It translates to CASSSGGVTGNTIYF.

This clone was counted between two and nine times. The J gene is TRBJ2-2, the V gene TRBV6-2 or TRBV6-3; 10 bases map to TRBD2. J was trimmed by 2 bases and V by 6 bases; bases with no gene match: 3. CDR1 and CDR2 (germline): MNHEY, SVGEGT. CDR3 size: 15 residues. Here the CDR3 DNA reads TGTGCCAGCAGCCTACTAGCGGGAAACACCGGGGAGCTGTTTTTT. This encodes CASSLLAGNTGELFF.

The rearrangement joins TRBV7-2 to TRBJ1-1; D unresolved. The CDR3 loop spans 14 amino acids. The V and J ends lost 3 bases and 5 bases respectively, with 13 bases between them. Germline V gives CDR1 SGHTA, CDR2 FQGNSA. CDR3 loop: CASSLLRGRTEAFF. In DNA, the CDR3 is TGTGCCAGCAGCTTGTTAAGAGGCCGGACTGAAGCTTTCTTT.

This chain connects TRBV7-8 to TRBJ2-1; no clear D. Trimming removed 6 bases from V and 9 bases from J, with 15 bases in between. CDR3 length equals 13 residues. The germline V gene has CDR1 SGHVS and CDR2 FQNEAQ. CDR3: CASSLTPTSEQFF. The CDR3 DNA reads as TGTGCCAGCAGTCTCACCCCTACGAGTGAGCAGTTCTTC.

The chain is built from TRBV9 and TRBJ1-3; a weak D match, TRBD1 (5 bases). This CDR3 has 16 amino acids. V lost 4 bases and J lost 2, with 16 bases in between. Germline-derived CDR1 and CDR2 are SGDLS and YYNGEE. The CDR3 region has the DNA TGTGCCAGCAGCCCAGACCCCCGGGGGGCTGGAAACACCATATATTTT. It encodes CASSPDPRGAGNTIYF.

V usage is TRBV27 and J usage is TRBJ2-3, with TRBD2 matching over 9 bases. Losses at the gene ends were 2 bases for V and 1 base for J; bases not matched to a gene: 4. CDR3 length: 16 amino acids. Germline CDR1 is MNHEY and CDR2 is SMNVEV (reference sequence). CDR3 residues: CASSLEQRGGTDTQYF. In DNA, the CDR3 is TGTGCCAGCAGTTTAGAACAGCGGGGGGGCACAGATACGCAGTATTTT.

The chain carries TRBV2 and TRBJ1-5; 8 bases agree with TRBD1. The CDR3 is 15 residues long. The V and J ends lost 2 bases and 3 bases, in that order; junction bases with no gene match: 3. Germline V gene lookup returns CDR1 SNHLY and CDR2 FYNNEI. The CDR3 bases are TGTGCCAGCAGTGAAAGGGGACAGGTCAATCAGCCCCAGCATTTT. Its translation: CASSERGQVNQPQHF.

This clone showed up just once. The chain is built from TRBV4-3 and TRBJ1-3, with no clear D. The germline V gene has CDR1 LGHNA and CDR2 YSLEER. Trimming left V 4 bases short and J 4 bases short, with 8 bases between. The CDR3 sequence is 13 residues long. CDR3 region: CASSRGVGNTIYF. CDR3 coding DNA: TGCGCCAGCAGCCGCGGGGTAGGAAACACCATATATTTT.

The chain carries TRBV7-9 and TRBJ1-1; D remains ambiguous. The germline V gene has CDR1 SEHNR and CDR2 FQNEAQ (reference sequence). V was shortened by 1 base and J by 4 bases, with 13 bases between the two germline ends. The CDR3 extends over 15 amino acids. CDR3 amino acids: CASSLGGEGGTEAFF. CDR3 sequence (DNA): TGTGCCAGCAGCTTAGGTGGGGAGGGTGGCACTGAAGCTTTCTTT.

By share of the sample, this clone is medium-sized. The rearrangement joins TRBV6-6 to TRBJ2-1; weak D call: TRBD2 (5 bases). CDR1 is MNHNY, CDR2 SVGAGI, per germline (reference sequence). This CDR3 region has 14 residues. Trimming took off 0 bases at V and 9 bases at J, with 12 bases between the two ends. CDR3 loop: CASSYSNEGSEQFF. The CDR3 DNA sequence: TGTGCCAGCAGTTACTCGAATGAGGGTTCTGAGCAGTTCTTC.

This clone was found once. V and J are TRBV9 and TRBJ2-7, with a weak D call TRBD2 (5 bases). V was clipped by 0 bases and J by 1 base, with 8 bases between them. Germline-derived CDR1 and CDR2 are SGDLS and YYNGEE. This CDR3 comprises 14 residues. The CDR3 region is CASSVGGSSYEQYF. For the CDR3, the DNA is TGTGCCAGCAGCGTAGGAGGGAGTTCCTACGAGCAGTACTTC.

The CDR3 bases are TGTGCCAGCAGCTTAGGCCTGGGACAGACCTACGAGCAGTACTTC. Protein sequence: CASSLGLGQTYEQYF. This chain links TRBV7-2 with TRBJ2-7; TRBD1 aligns across 7 bases. Per the germline V gene, CDR1 is SGHTA and CDR2 is FQGNSA. V was pared by 1 base and J by 2 bases, with 5 bases of the junction left unmatched. This CDR3 spans 15 amino acids.

The CDR3 here is CAISEPTAGGPLFF. The CDR3 DNA follows: TGTGCCATCAGTGAGCCAACAGCGGGGGGGCCCTTGTTCTTC. V and J are TRBV10-3 and TRBJ2-1; 10 bases are shared with TRBD2. V lost 2 bases to trimming and J lost 15 bases; unmatched junction nucleotides: 10. The CDR3 is 14 residues long. Per the germline V gene, CDR1 is ENHRY and CDR2 is SYGVKD.

The rearrangement joins TRBV10-3 to TRBJ2-5; 9 bases map to TRBD1. The V and J ends lost 4 bases and 5 bases, in that order; junction bases with no gene match: 8. Per the germline V gene, CDR1 is ENHRY and CDR2 is SYGVKD. This CDR3 has 15 residues. As DNA, the CDR3 is TGTGCCATCAGTGTGTCCGGACAGGGGTCGGAGACCCAGTACTTC. Translated, it gives CAISVSGQGSETQYF.